Below, 26 T cell receptor beta chains from the same sample are listed, as sequenced in a study of cytomegalovirus exposure and HLA in healthy donors. The study ran its PCR with 60 Vbeta and 13 Jbeta primers. Some clones are missing from TCRdb's copy, which holds only in-frame ones; the method was immunoSEQ multiplex PCR. The sample yields around 120,000 clones, about 83% seen once. The sequenced sample was PBMCs. These receptors all stem from a woman aged 35 to 49 in good health and CMV-seropositive.

This clone appeared a single time. The chain combines TRBV7-8 with TRBJ1-5; 10 nucleotides match TRBD1. The germline V gene encodes CDR1 SGHVS and CDR2 FQNEAQ. This CDR3 is 16 amino acids long. Trimming at V came to 6 bases and at J to 10 bases, leaving 15 bases not matched to a gene. The CDR3 DNA follows: TGTGCCAGCAGTAACCGGGACAGGGGTCCCAAGGGCCCCCAGCATTTT. The encoded protein is CASSNRDRGPKGPQHF. Combining the CDR3 with reference TRBV7-8 and TRBJ1-5 gives the whole variable domain GAGVSQSPRYKVAKRGQDVALRCDPISGHVSLFWYQQALGQGPEFLTYFQNEAQLDKSGLPSDRFFAERPEGSVSTLKIQRTQQEDSAVYLCASSNRDRGPKGPQHFGDGTRLSIL.

CDR3 residues: CASREGAVDEQYF. CDR3 in DNA: TGTGCCAGCCGGGAGGGGGCAGTCGATGAGCAGTACTTC. The genes are TRBV7-2 and TRBJ2-7; weak D call: TRBD2 (8 bases). The CDR3 is 13 amino acids. Germline lookup yields CDR1 SGHTA and CDR2 FQGNSA. V shed 8 bases and J shed 7 bases, with 18 bases lying between them. Full variable domain (remainder filled in from reference TRBV7-2 and TRBJ2-7): GAGVSQSPSNKVTEKGKDVELRCDPISGHTALYWYRQSLGQGLEFLIYFQGNSAPDKSGLPSDRFSAERTGGSVSTLTIQRTQQEDSAVYLCASREGAVDEQYFGPGTRLTVT.

The rearrangement joins TRBV7-9 to TRBJ2-5, with 11 bases matching TRBD1. The length of the CDR3 is 16 residues. The germline CDR1 and CDR2 sequences are SEHNR and FQNEAQ (reference sequence). V dropped 4 bases and J dropped 0; count of bases not matched to a gene: 4. The chain's CDR3 is CASSSRDRGYQETQYF. The CDR3 coding sequence is TGTGCCAGCAGCTCTCGGGACAGGGGGTACCAAGAGACCCAGTACTTC.

The rearrangement uses TRBV4-1 and TRBJ2-4; D uncertain. Looked up from germline, CDR1 is MGHRA and CDR2 is YSYEKL. V lost 4 bases to trimming and J lost 6 bases, with 13 bases between them. The CDR3 is 14 amino acids. The CDR3 sequence: CASSPPHGGNIQYF. The CDR3 DNA follows: TGCGCCAGCAGCCCCCCTCACGGCGGAAACATTCAGTACTTC.

This chain uses TRBV7-3 with TRBJ1-1, with a weak D call TRBD1 (5 bases). CDR1 and CDR2 (germline): SGHTA, FQGTGA. The length of the CDR3 is 13 residues. The V gene lost 2 bases and the J gene lost 8 bases, with 12 bases spanning the gap. CDR3 residues: CASSLQEGREAFF. CDR3 coding DNA: TGTGCCAGCAGCTTACAGGAGGGGCGAGAAGCTTTCTTT. Combining the CDR3 with reference TRBV7-3 and TRBJ1-1 gives the whole variable domain GAGVSQTPSNKVTEKGKYVELRCDPISGHTALYWYRQSLGQGPEFLIYFQGTGAADDSGLPNDRFFAVRPEGSVSTLKIQRTERGDSAVYLCASSLQEGREAFFGQGTRLTVV.

This sequence joins TRBV6-5 and TRBJ2-1, with no clear D. The germline V gene has CDR1 MNHEY and CDR2 SVGAGI. Trimming pared 0 bases from V and 4 bases from J, leaving 7 bases between. CDR3 length: 14 amino acids. CDR3 sequence reads: CASSYSSEYNEQFF. CDR3 DNA sequence: TGTGCCAGCAGTTACTCGTCGGAGTACAATGAGCAGTTCTTC.

V gene TRBV5-1 combines with J gene TRBJ1-1; TRBD1 matches 7 bases. The CDR3 covers 15 residues. V trimming: 0 bases; J trimming: 0 bases; junction bases outside the gene matches: 2. Germline assignment: CDR1 SGHRS and CDR2 YFSETQ. This CDR3 reads CASSLEGTVNTEAFF. The CDR3, as DNA: TGCGCCAGCAGCTTGGAAGGGACAGTGAACACTGAAGCTTTCTTT.

This chain joins TRBV7-9 and TRBJ2-1, with a tentative D call TRBD2 (6 bases). V lost 4 bases and J lost 0, with 10 bases in between. The CDR3 runs 15 residues. From germline, CDR1 is SEHNR and CDR2 FQNEAQ (reference sequence). CDR3 loop: CASSYDGSSYNEQFF. CDR3 DNA sequence: TGTGCCAGCAGCTACGACGGGAGCTCCTACAATGAGCAGTTCTTC.

V and J are TRBV19 and TRBJ2-2; D is ambiguous. The CDR3 totals 12 residues. CDR1 is LNHDA and CDR2 is SQIVND in the germline V gene (reference sequence). V lost 11 bases and J 6 bases, leaving 13 bases between the germline ends. CDR3 residues: CASGPGAGELFF. The CDR3 DNA reads as TGTGCCTCAGGCCCCGGCGCCGGGGAGCTGTTTTTT.

This chain connects TRBV4-3 to TRBJ1-1, with D perhaps matching TRBD1 (6 bases). From germline, CDR1 is LGHNA and CDR2 YSLEER. CDR3 length equals 15 residues. Trimming cost V 0 bases and J 1 base, with 9 bases left between them. The CDR3 region has the DNA TGCGCCAGCAGCCAAGACCTACAGGGGAACACTGAAGCTTTCTTT. Translated: CASSQDLQGNTEAFF.

This clone appeared a single time. The CDR3 region is CASSEESRQGYSPLHF. The CDR3 DNA is TGTGCCAGCAGTGAAGAATCGCGGCAGGGATATTCACCCCTCCACTTT. V gene TRBV2 combines with J gene TRBJ1-6, with a tentative D call TRBD1 (5 bases). V lost 1 base to trimming and J lost 8 bases, with 15 bases between them. Looked up from germline, CDR1 is SNHLY and CDR2 is FYNNEI. The CDR3 has 16 residues.

The rearrangement joins TRBV27 to TRBJ1-4; 8 bases map to TRBD1. In germline, CDR1 is MNHEY, CDR2 SMNVEV (reference sequence). J gave up 7 bases and V 5 bases, and 6 bases lay outside the gene matches. The CDR3 is made up of 14 amino acids. The CDR3 coding sequence is TGTGCCAGCAGTCTACAGGGGGTCGGTGAAAAACTGTTTTTT. Its translation: CASSLQGVGEKLFF.

J is TRBJ2-6 and V is TRBV12-5; tentative D call: TRBD1 (6 bases). CDR1 and CDR2 (germline): LGHNT, FRNRAP. The CDR3 totals 13 residues. Trimming left V 6 bases short and J 9 bases short, with 12 bases between. For the CDR3, the DNA is TGTGCTAGTGGACAGGACAGCGACAACGTCCTGACTTTC. Translating it yields CASGQDSDNVLTF.

J is TRBJ1-1 and V is TRBV5-1; D is ambiguous. The CDR3 runs to 17 residues. CDR1 is SGHRS and CDR2 is YFSETQ in the germline V gene. V lost 0 bases and J lost 3, with 18 bases in between. The CDR3 here is CASSLALRAGGHTEAFF. As DNA, the CDR3 is TGCGCCAGCAGCTTGGCTTTGAGGGCGGGCGGCCACACTGAAGCTTTCTTT.

CDR3 sequence: CASSVQGSLDYGYTF. In DNA, the CDR3 is TGTGCCAGCAGCGTCCAAGGGAGTTTAGATTATGGCTACACCTTC. The chain joins TRBV9 to TRBJ1-2; no firm D call. Between the trimmed V and J ends, which lost 2 bases and 5 bases, there was a span of 16 bases. CDR1 and CDR2 from the germline V gene are SGDLS and YYNGEE. This CDR3 spans 15 amino acids.

The chain carries TRBV10-3 and TRBJ1-3, with 7 bases identical to TRBD1. This CDR3 is 16 amino acids long. CDR1 is ENHRY and CDR2 is SYGVKD in the germline V gene. Trimming at V came to 4 bases and at J to 0 bases, leaving 6 bases not matched to a gene. The DNA of the CDR3 is TGTGCCATCAGTGCAGGGACAGTCTACTCTGGAAACACCATATATTTT. It translates to CAISAGTVYSGNTIYF.

This chain connects TRBV4-3 to TRBJ2-3, with TRBD2 matching over 9 bases. The CDR3 loop spans 16 amino acids. Germline V gives CDR1 LGHNA, CDR2 YSLEER. V lost 4 bases and J lost 5; bases outside the gene matches: 10. The CDR3 nucleotides read TGCGCCAGCAGCCGACAGACTAGCGGCGGGGGAGATACGCAGTATTTT. Translating gives CASSRQTSGGGDTQYF.

This chain uses TRBV9 with TRBJ2-2; 10 nucleotides match TRBD2. This CDR3 comprises 15 residues. With 7 bases clipped from V and 4 bases from J, the junction kept 7 bases outside the gene matches. Germline assignment: CDR1 SGDLS and CDR2 YYNGEE. The CDR3 sequence is CASSLSSGGTGELFF. In nucleotides, the CDR3 is TGTGCCAGCTCTCTATCTAGCGGGGGCACCGGGGAGCTGTTTTTT.

The chain recombines TRBV10-1 with TRBJ1-1, with D uncertain. This CDR3 is built from 13 residues. CDR1 and CDR2 from the germline V gene are WNHNN and SYGVQD (reference sequence). Trimming stripped 6 bases from V and 4 bases from J, with 12 bases between. CDR3 region: CASRQSFSTEAFF. The CDR3 DNA follows: TGCGCCAGCAGACAGTCTTTTAGCACTGAAGCTTTCTTT.

This chain uses TRBV6-1 with TRBJ2-7; 9 bases map to TRBD1. This CDR3 has 15 amino acids. Germline lookup yields CDR1 MNHNS and CDR2 SASEGT. V lost 0 bases and J lost 3; bases outside the gene matches: 3. The CDR3 DNA is TGTGCCAGCAGTGAAGCGGGGACAGGGATCTACGAGCAGTACTTC. Translated, it gives CASSEAGTGIYEQYF.

V is TRBV2 and J is TRBJ1-2; 8 bases agree with TRBD1. Germline CDR1 is SNHLY and CDR2 is FYNNEI. Trimming removed 4 bases from V and 4 bases from J; junction bases left unmatched: 2. The CDR3 sequence is 13 residues long. This CDR3 reads CASSGGQGYGYTF. CDR3 DNA sequence: TGTGCCAGCAGTGGCGGACAGGGCTATGGCTACACCTTC. The full variable domain, in which reference TRBV2 and TRBJ1-2 provide the parts outside the CDR3, is EPEVTQTPSHQVTQMGQEVILRCVPISNHLYFYWYRQILGQKVEFLVSFYNNEISEKSEIFDDQFSVERPDGSNFTLKIRSTKLEDSAMYFCASSGGQGYGYTFGSGTRLTVV.

The V call is TRBV2, the J call TRBJ2-7; weak D call: TRBD2 (6 bases). The length of the CDR3 is 14 residues. Germline V gene data show CDR1 as SNHLY and CDR2 as FYNNEI. V lost 5 bases to trimming and J lost 5 bases, with 16 bases between them. CDR3 amino acids: CASSSRAGGNEQYF. In DNA, the CDR3 is TGTGCCAGCAGTTCCAGGGCCGGAGGGAACGAGCAGTACTTC.

This chain connects TRBV5-5 to TRBJ2-7, with D possibly matching TRBD1 (6 bases). Deletions cut 4 bases from V and 1 base from J, with 15 bases between. Germline V gene data show CDR1 as SGHKS and CDR2 as YYEKEE (reference sequence). The CDR3 consists of 15 residues. CDR3 loop: CASSGQPGTSYEQYF. The CDR3 bases are TGTGCCAGCAGCGGTCAACCCGGGACATCCTACGAGCAGTACTTC.

V and J are TRBV5-4 and TRBJ2-5, with 11 bases identical to TRBD2. Germline V gives CDR1 SGHNT, CDR2 YYREEE (reference sequence). The CDR3 runs 17 residues. With V trimmed by 0 bases and J by 1 base, 5 bases remained unmatched. Written as DNA, the CDR3 is TGTGCCAGCAGCTTGGGGCTAGCGGGGGGTATCCAAGAGACCCAGTACTTC. As protein: CASSLGLAGGIQETQYF. Variable domain in full (rest from reference TRBV5-4 and TRBJ2-5): ETGVTQSPTHLIKTRGQQVTLRCSSQSGHNTVSWYQQALGQGPQFIFQYYREEENGRGNFPPRFSGLQFPNYSSELNVNALELDDSALYLCASSLGLAGGIQETQYFGPGTRLLVL.

This clone was seen many times. The chain carries TRBV6-1 and TRBJ1-4; unclear D gene. V was shortened by 1 base and J by 8 bases, with 17 bases between the two germline ends. CDR1 and CDR2 (germline): MNHNS, SASEGT. The CDR3 is 16 amino acids. The CDR3 is CASSEEHRRGGEKLFF. For the CDR3, the DNA is TGTGCCAGCAGTGAAGAGCACCGCCGGGGAGGGGAAAAACTGTTTTTT.

The rearrangement links TRBV25-1 to TRBJ2-3, with D unresolved. This CDR3 comprises 13 residues. The V end lost 5 bases, the J end lost 1 base, and 7 bases lay between the germline ends. The germline V gene has CDR1 MGHDK and CDR2 SYGVNS. The CDR3 DNA reads TGTGCCAGCAGTCCCCAGGGCACAGATACGCAGTATTTT. This sequence encodes CASSPQGTDTQYF.